This TCR beta chain was observed in a study of OX40 agonist ivuxolimab in advanced cancers. Germline V CDR1 and CDR2: SGHRS, YFSETQ. The CDR3 has 14 amino acids. Deletions cut 0 bases from V and 5 bases from J, with 10 bases between. TCRdb's table, derived via immunoSEQ multiplex PCR, lists solely in-frame clones and lacks some. The table records approximately 54,000 clones, about 89% of them present only once. This clone showed up just once. The receptor was isolated from an adult with an advanced solid tumor such as melanoma, head and neck, liver or kidney cancer. The chain employs TRBV5-1 and TRBJ2-3, with D unresolved. Sequenced here: CD4+ or CD8+ T cells sorted from blood, sampled in a trial of the OX40 agonist ivuxolimab. CDR3 DNA sequence: TGCGCCAGCAGCTTGGGAACATCGCGAGATACGCAGTATTTT. This gives the protein CASSLGTSRDTQYF. Looking up the rest from reference TRBV5-1 and TRBJ2-3 gives the full variable domain: KAGVTQTPRYLIKTRGQQVTLSCSPISGHRSVSWYQQTPGQGLQFLFEYFSETQRNKGNFPGRFSGRQFSNSRSEMNVSTLELGDSALYLCASSLGTSRDTQYFGPGTRLTVL.